This entry lists 28 T cell receptor beta chains sequenced from one sample in a study of T cells of healthy individuals. TCRdb analysed the 5' RACE reads with MiXCR anew, one entry per CDR3 protein. The data show tens of thousands of distinct CDR3 sequences, roughly 16% seen once. The receptors were gathered from a human donor in good health.

There are a few counts of this clonotype. The V call is TRBV12-3 or TRBV12-4, the J call TRBJ2-5, with 7 bases that match TRBD1. The ends lost 5 bases at V and 0 bases at J; junction bases unmatched: 3. The CDR3 consists of 14 residues. CDR3 bases: TGTGCCAGCAGTCCCGGGACAGACCAAGAGACCCAGTACTTC. Translation: CASSPGTDQETQYF.

This clonotype was counted only a few times. The chain recombines TRBV7-9 with TRBJ2-1; the D is unclear. Trimming removed 2 bases at V and 9 bases at J, with 11 bases between. The CDR3 is 13 residues long. Germline V gene lookup returns CDR1 SEHNR and CDR2 FQNEAQ (reference sequence). The CDR3 coding sequence is TGTGCCAGCAGCTTAATGGGGTTCGGTGAGCAGTTCTTC. It specifies CASSLMGFGEQFF.

The table lists this clonotype with many counts. The chain is built from TRBV6-4 and TRBJ1-5; tentatively, D is TRBD1 (5 bases). V was shortened by 8 bases and J by 6 bases, with 14 bases between the two germline ends. The germline V gene has CDR1 MRHNA and CDR2 SNTAGT. This CDR3 spans 13 amino acids. In DNA form, the CDR3 reads TGTGCCAGCGCTTCAGGGTTGGGTCAGCCCCAGCATTTT. It is translated as CASASGLGQPQHF.

Ten or more counts support this clonotype. The chain joins TRBV2 to TRBJ2-1; no clear D gene. This CDR3 spans 12 amino acids. The V gene's germline CDR1 is SNHLY and CDR2 FYNNEI. V shed 7 bases and J shed 4 bases, with 8 bases lying between them. The CDR3 region has the DNA TGTGCCAGCAATGAGAGGTACAATGAGCAGTTCTTC. Translation: CASNERYNEQFF.

The rearrangement joins TRBV20-1 to TRBJ2-7, with 8 bases fitting TRBD2. V lost 6 bases, J lost 2 bases, and 9 bases stayed unmatched. The CDR3 totals 14 residues. From germline, CDR1 is DFQATT and CDR2 SNEGSKA (reference sequence). In DNA form, the CDR3 reads TGCAGTGCCGTACCACTAGCGGACCCCTACGAGCAGTACTTC. Protein product: CSAVPLADPYEQYF.

A few counts support this clonotype. The V call is TRBV5-5, the J call TRBJ2-1; 13 bases are a match to TRBD2. The germline gives CDR1 SGHKS, CDR2 YYEKEE (reference sequence). Trimming cost V 3 bases and J 6 bases; bases outside gene matches: 6. This CDR3 is built from 16 residues. The CDR3 bases are TGTGCCAGCAGCTCCTGGACTAGCGGGAGACCCAATGAGCAGTTCTTC. It is translated as CASSSWTSGRPNEQFF.

The chain couples TRBV2 to TRBJ2-2, with 9 bases identical to TRBD1. Germline V lookup: CDR1 SNHLY, CDR2 FYNNEI. This CDR3 comprises 15 residues. Unmatched junction bases numbered 10, after V lost 8 bases and J lost 6 bases. CDR3 DNA sequence: TGTGCCAGCCTAGGCGGGACAGGGTATGCCGGGGAGCTGTTTTTT. As protein: CASLGGTGYAGELFF.

This clonotype was found a few times. The chain joins TRBV12-3 or TRBV12-4 to TRBJ1-1; a possible D gene is TRBD1 (5 bases). The CDR3 is 14 residues long. Trimming pared 3 bases from V and 1 base from J, leaving 9 bases between. The CDR3 loop reads CASSFAGTNTEAFF. The CDR3 DNA reads as TGTGCCAGCAGTTTTGCAGGGACGAACACTGAAGCTTTCTTT.

This clonotype was recorded many times. This chain links TRBV6-6 with TRBJ2-7; 10 bases are a match to TRBD1. V shed 2 bases, J shed 3 bases, and the junction held 1 base outside the gene matches. CDR1 and CDR2 (germline): MNHNY, SVGAGI (reference sequence). This CDR3 is 14 amino acids long. The DNA of the CDR3 is TGTGCCAGCAGTTACAGGACAGGGGGCTACGAGCAGTACTTC. It yields the protein CASSYRTGGYEQYF.

The chain combines TRBV24-1 with TRBJ2-7; D tentatively reads TRBD1 or TRBD2 (5 bases each). CDR1 is KGHDR and CDR2 is SFDVKD in the germline V gene. This CDR3 has 13 amino acids. The V end was cut by 3 bases, the J end by 3 bases, with 8 bases between. CDR3 residues: CATSDGTGYEQYF. The CDR3 DNA sequence: TGTGCCACCAGTGATGGGACGGGCTACGAGCAGTACTTC.

The rearrangement uses TRBV28 and TRBJ1-5; D is undetermined. CDR1 is MDHEN and CDR2 is SYDVKM in the germline V gene. The CDR3 covers 12 residues. V lost 3 bases and J lost 3, with 3 bases in between. Here the CDR3 DNA reads TGTGCCAGCAGTTTTGCCAATCAGCCCCAGCATTTT. As protein: CASSFANQPQHF.

This clonotype showed up many times. J is TRBJ1-2 and V is TRBV11-2; a weak D match, TRBD1 (6 bases). V was pared by 8 bases and J by 4 bases, with 14 bases between. From germline, CDR1 is SGHAT and CDR2 FQNNGV. The CDR3 has 13 residues. CDR3 residues: CASSRGGPYGYTF. CDR3 nucleotides: TGTGCCAGCTCTCGAGGGGGGCCCTATGGCTACACCTTC.

The chain employs TRBV20-1 and TRBJ2-5, with a tentative D call TRBD2 (5 bases). The CDR3 length is 13 residues. Germline V gene data show CDR1 as DFQATT and CDR2 as SNEGSKA (reference sequence). The ends were cut back, 3 bases at V and 5 bases at J, with 13 bases in the middle. CDR3 loop: CSARSGSRETQYF. The CDR3 coding sequence is TGCAGTGCTAGGAGCGGAAGCAGGGAGACCCAGTACTTC.

V is TRBV5-6 and J is TRBJ2-7; 10 bases are shared with TRBD1. The germline CDR1 and CDR2 sequences are SGHDT and YYEEEE. The CDR3 is made up of 15 amino acids. V trimming: 0 bases; J trimming: 3 bases; junction bases outside the gene matches: 3. Here the CDR3 reads CASSLVDRGVYEQYF. The CDR3 nucleotides read TGTGCCAGCAGCTTGGTGGACAGGGGGGTCTACGAGCAGTACTTC.

This clonotype has more than one count but fewer than ten. Here the CDR3 reads CASSLERYEQYF. The DNA for the CDR3 is TGTGCCAGCAGCTTAGAGAGGTACGAGCAGTACTTC. This chain uses TRBV7-9 with TRBJ2-7; D not certain. Germline CDR1 is SEHNR and CDR2 is FQNEAQ (reference sequence). This CDR3 region has 12 residues. Trimming removed 1 base at V and 4 bases at J, with 5 bases between.

This clonotype occurred a few times. This chain connects TRBV20-1 to TRBJ2-3; D remains ambiguous. CDR1 is DFQATT and CDR2 is SNEGSKA in the germline V gene (reference sequence). The ends were cut back, 5 bases at V and 5 bases at J, with 8 bases in the middle. This CDR3 is built from 11 residues. The CDR3 sequence is CSASHQDTQYF. CDR3 DNA: TGCAGTGCTTCTCATCAAGATACGCAGTATTTT.

This clonotype was counted ten times or more. This chain joins TRBV7-6 and TRBJ1-2; D gene unclear. Trimming took 1 base from V and 4 from J, leaving 7 bases between them. CDR1 is SGHVS and CDR2 is FNYEAQ in the germline V gene. CDR3 size: 13 residues. CDR3 nucleotides: TGTGCCAGCAGCTTAGGTGGCTCCTATGGCTACACCTTC. Its protein product is CASSLGGSYGYTF.

J is TRBJ2-1 and V is TRBV28; 8 bases align to TRBD2. The trim removed 3 bases at V and 1 base at J, leaving 8 bases unmatched. Germline V gives CDR1 MDHEN, CDR2 SYDVKM. The CDR3 is 17 residues long. CDR3 loop: CASSFVAGILSYNEQFF. CDR3 bases: TGTGCCAGCAGTTTTGTAGCGGGAATACTTTCCTACAATGAGCAGTTCTTC. Supplemented by reference TRBV28 and TRBJ2-1, the full variable domain reads DVKVTQSSRYLVKRTGEKVFLECVQDMDHENMFWYRQDPGLGLRLIYFSYDVKMKEKGDIPEGYSVSREKKERFSLILESASTNQTSMYLCASSFVAGILSYNEQFFGPGTRLTVL.

The chain carries TRBV18 and TRBJ1-5; 8 nucleotides align to TRBD1. Germline trimming cut 4 bases from V and 5 bases from J; bases unmatched to any gene: 7. Germline CDR1 is KGHSH and CDR2 is LQKENI. This CDR3 has 15 amino acids. CDR3 residues: CASSRTDREDQPQHF. The CDR3 coding sequence is TGTGCCAGCTCACGAACGGACAGGGAGGATCAGCCCCAGCATTTT.

This clonotype was observed a few times. V is TRBV5-4 and J is TRBJ2-3; 10 positions match TRBD2. V was clipped by 4 bases and J by 1 base; unmatched bases: 3. Germline V CDR1 and CDR2: SGHNT, YYREEE (reference sequence). This CDR3 spans 15 amino acids. The CDR3 is CASSRGTSGTDTQYF. The CDR3 DNA follows: TGTGCCAGCAGCCGCGGGACTAGCGGCACAGATACGCAGTATTTT.

The genes are TRBV6-6 and TRBJ1-1, with 7 nucleotides matching TRBD1. Germline loops: CDR1 MNHNY, CDR2 SVGAGI (reference sequence). J was trimmed by 7 bases and V by 2 bases; bases with no gene match: 10. The CDR3 loop spans 15 amino acids. This CDR3 reads CASSYVRGGQGEAFF. The CDR3 DNA follows: TGTGCCAGCAGTTACGTCCGAGGGGGCCAGGGTGAAGCTTTCTTT.

The chain has TRBV29-1 and TRBJ2-2, with D uncertain. This CDR3 comprises 13 residues. Germline CDR1 SQVTM, CDR2 ANQGSEA. V was shortened by 3 bases and J by 1 base, with 6 bases between the two germline ends. The CDR3 DNA follows: TGCAGCGTTGAGTGGCAGAACACCGGGGAGCTGTTTTTT. Its protein is CSVEWQNTGELFF.

The chain uses TRBV6-2 or TRBV6-3 and TRBJ1-5; 11 positions agree with TRBD1. Germline loops: CDR1 MNHEY, CDR2 SVGEGT. The CDR3 runs 13 residues. V trimming: 6 bases; J trimming: 7 bases; junction bases outside the gene matches: 2. Written as DNA, the CDR3 is TGTGCCAGCAGGGGGACAGGGGGACAGCCCCAGCATTTT. Its translation: CASRGTGGQPQHF.

This clonotype has a handful of counts. The chain couples TRBV7-9 to TRBJ1-5, with no clear D. The germline V and J ends were trimmed by 3 bases and 3 bases, with 12 bases remaining between them. Germline loops: CDR1 SEHNR, CDR2 FQNEAQ (reference sequence). The CDR3 has 15 amino acids. The CDR3 nucleotides are TGTGCCAGCAGCTTGGGGAGTTTGGACAATCAGCCCCAGCATTTT. It is translated as CASSLGSLDNQPQHF.

This clonotype was seen at least ten times. The chain links TRBV20-1 to TRBJ2-1, with D perhaps TRBD1 or TRBD2 (5 bases each). This CDR3 has 14 residues. Trimming stripped 0 bases from V and 10 bases from J, with 16 bases between. Germline V gene sequence: CDR1 DFQATT, CDR2 SNEGSKA (reference sequence). CDR3: CSARDRGSPREQFF. In DNA form, the CDR3 reads TGCAGTGCTAGAGATCGGGGCAGCCCACGGGAGCAGTTCTTC.

This clonotype was observed many times. The rearrangement links TRBV13 to TRBJ2-7, with D unclear. V gave up 9 bases and J gave up 5 bases, with 11 bases separating them. The CDR3 extends over 11 amino acids. Germline values: CDR1 PRHDT, CDR2 FYEKMQ (reference sequence). Here the CDR3 DNA reads TGTGCCAGTTTAACCACAAACGAGCAGTACTTC. It yields the protein CASLTTNEQYF.

This CDR3 is CASGTGYNSPLHF. In DNA, the CDR3 is TGTGCCAGCGGGACCGGATATAATTCACCCCTCCACTTT. The rearrangement joins TRBV11-1 to TRBJ1-6, with TRBD1 as a possible D gene (5 bases). V was shortened by 8 bases and J by 4 bases, with 9 bases between the two germline ends. Germline CDR1 SGHAT, CDR2 FQDESV (reference sequence). The CDR3 extends over 13 amino acids.

This clonotype has only a few counts. The gene calls are TRBV10-3 and TRBJ2-7; D is tentatively TRBD1 or TRBD2 (6 bases each). V shed 4 bases and J shed 0 bases, with 13 bases lying between them. CDR3 length equals 15 residues. CDR1 ENHRY and CDR2 SYGVKD come from the germline V gene. CDR3 DNA: TGTGCCATCAGTGGGGGGGCGCTCAACTCCTACGAGCAGTACTTC. Encoded protein: CAISGGALNSYEQYF.